Below, 22 T cell receptor beta chains from the same sample are listed, as sequenced in a study of T cell changes during pregnancy in multiple sclerosis. Measured with immunoSEQ multiplex PCR; TCRdb has only the in-frame clones, and not every one. Found here are more than 40,000 clones, 94% of them singletons; the top ten hold 4% to 5.5%. This specimen was CD8+ T cells from peripheral blood mononuclear cells, taken in the first trimester of pregnancy. The receptor set was obtained from a female donor with multiple sclerosis, enrolled in a pregnancy study.

This chain joins TRBV27 and TRBJ2-1, with D hard to call. This CDR3 has 13 amino acids. Per germline, CDR1 MNHEY and CDR2 SMNVEV (reference sequence). Trimming cost V 6 bases and J 0 bases, with 6 bases left between them. CDR3 region: CASSESSYNEQFF. As DNA, the CDR3 is TGTGCCAGCAGCGAGAGCTCCTACAATGAGCAGTTCTTC.

This rearrangement joins TRBV4-1 to TRBJ1-1; D is perhaps TRBD1 (5 bases). The CDR3 contains 15 residues. CDR1 is MGHRA and CDR2 is YSYEKL in the germline V gene. The germline V and J ends were trimmed by 0 bases and 4 bases, with 12 bases remaining between them. CDR3 in DNA: TGCGCCAGCAGCCAAGATACAGCGCAGGGCACTGAAGCTTTCTTT. Translation gives CASSQDTAQGTEAFF.

The genes are TRBV9 and TRBJ1-2, with 8 bases lining up with TRBD1. CDR1 and CDR2 from the germline V gene are SGDLS and YYNGEE. V lost 3 bases and J lost 4; bases outside the gene matches: 8. The CDR3 length is 15 residues. The CDR3 region is CASSARDRSVYGYTF. In nucleotides, the CDR3 is TGTGCCAGCAGCGCCCGGGACAGGAGCGTCTATGGCTACACCTTC.

V usage is TRBV7-9 and J usage is TRBJ2-7; tentative D call: TRBD2 (5 bases). From germline, CDR1 is SEHNR and CDR2 FQNEAQ (reference sequence). V gave up 4 bases and J gave up 7 bases, with 17 bases separating them. CDR3 length: 14 amino acids. CDR3 nucleotides: TGTGCCAGCAGCTCCTCACAGTGGAGAGGGGAGCAGTACTTC. Translation: CASSSSQWRGEQYF.

The chain is built from TRBV6-5 and TRBJ2-1; TRBD2 agrees at 10 bases. The germline V gene encodes CDR1 MNHEY and CDR2 SVGAGI. The ends lost 6 bases at V and 4 bases at J; junction bases unmatched: 6. This CDR3 has 15 amino acids. Here the CDR3 DNA reads TGTGCCAGCAGCTTACTAGCGGGACCTTACAATGAGCAGTTCTTC. This encodes CASSLLAGPYNEQFF.

The chain joins TRBV2 to TRBJ2-7; the match to TRBD1 covers 7 bases. The CDR3 extends over 15 amino acids. Germline CDR1 and CDR2: SNHLY and FYNNEI. J lost 3 bases, V lost 6 bases, and 11 bases had no gene match. The chain's CDR3 is CASSTERQGDYEQYF. CDR3 in DNA: TGTGCCAGCAGCACTGAACGACAGGGAGACTACGAGCAGTACTTC.

The chain has TRBV13 and TRBJ1-1; D ambiguous. The CDR3 consists of 11 residues. Germline CDR1 PRHDT, CDR2 FYEKMQ (reference sequence). V dropped 5 bases and J dropped 11 bases, with 12 bases sitting between them. In DNA, the CDR3 is TGTGCCAGCAGCGTCATTGGGAGGGCTTTCTTT. Protein sequence: CASSVIGRAFF.

The J gene is TRBJ2-3, the V gene TRBV4-2, with 7 bases that match TRBD2. Germline values: CDR1 LGHNA, CDR2 YNFKEQ. Unmatched junction bases numbered 5, after V lost 6 bases and J lost 2 bases. This CDR3 region has 14 residues. The CDR3 DNA reads TGTGCCAGCAGGGGGACTATCTACACAGATACGCAGTATTTT. Its protein product is CASRGTIYTDTQYF.

The chain employs TRBV2 and TRBJ1-5; D gene unclear. Germline V gene data show CDR1 as SNHLY and CDR2 as FYNNEI. Trimming pared 3 bases from V and 1 base from J, leaving 7 bases between. The CDR3 is made up of 14 amino acids. The CDR3, as DNA: TGTGCCAGCAGTGATAGCGCGAGCAATCAGCCCCAGCATTTT. It translates to CASSDSASNQPQHF.

Only one count was recorded for this clone. The chain links TRBV5-4 to TRBJ2-7; 7 positions match TRBD2. V trimming: 6 bases; J trimming: 6 bases; junction bases outside the gene matches: 9. Germline CDR1 is SGHNT and CDR2 is YYREEE (reference sequence). The CDR3 loop spans 13 amino acids. CDR3 DNA: TGTGCCAGCACCCTCCGGGGGAGGGGCGAGCAGTACTTC. Translated: CASTLRGRGEQYF.

CDR3 protein: CASSLVRTSGGDTGELFF. As DNA, the CDR3 is TGTGCCAGCAGCTTAGTTAGGACTAGCGGGGGAGATACCGGGGAGCTGTTTTTT. V and J are TRBV11-2 and TRBJ2-2; the match to TRBD2 covers 13 bases. Trimming removed 1 base from V and 5 bases from J; junction bases left unmatched: 7. From germline, CDR1 is SGHAT and CDR2 FQNNGV. The CDR3 consists of 18 residues.

The chain has TRBV5-4 and TRBJ1-6, with 8 positions matching TRBD1. Per the germline V gene, CDR1 is SGHNT and CDR2 is YYREEE (reference sequence). V shed 2 bases, J shed 10 bases, and the junction held 2 bases outside the gene matches. This CDR3 spans 13 amino acids. CDR3 loop: CASSFDRGSPLHF. In DNA form, the CDR3 reads TGTGCCAGCAGCTTCGACAGGGGATCACCCCTCCACTTT.

This chain uses TRBV15 with TRBJ2-7; D remains ambiguous. CDR1 and CDR2 (germline): LNHNV, YYDKDF (reference sequence). V was shortened by 0 bases and J by 4 bases, with 10 bases between the two germline ends. The CDR3 contains 14 residues. CDR3 DNA sequence: TGTGCCACCAGCAGAGAGGGTAGCCCATACGAGCAGTACTTC. The encoded protein is CATSREGSPYEQYF.

This chain uses TRBV2 with TRBJ2-7, with 7 bases identical to TRBD2. Germline V gene sequence: CDR1 SNHLY, CDR2 FYNNEI. V dropped 5 bases and J dropped 4; count of bases not matched to a gene: 11. The CDR3 has 15 amino acids. This CDR3 reads CASSRSRASGYEQYF. The CDR3 DNA sequence: TGTGCCAGCAGTAGGTCGAGGGCTAGCGGATACGAGCAGTACTTC.

The chain joins TRBV15 to TRBJ2-2, with TRBD1 matching over 9 bases. CDR1 LNHNV and CDR2 YYDKDF come from the germline V gene (reference sequence). Losses at the gene ends were 0 bases for V and 5 bases for J; bases not matched to a gene: 7. The CDR3 totals 17 residues. CDR3 bases: TGTGCCACCAGCAGAGATCAGGCGGGACAGGGTACCGGGGAGCTGTTTTTT. Its translation: CATSRDQAGQGTGELFF.

V and J are TRBV11-3 and TRBJ2-7, with D maybe TRBD2 (5 bases). Germline loops: CDR1 SGHNT, CDR2 YENEEA. This CDR3 contains 14 residues. Trimming took 1 base from V and 5 from J, leaving 12 bases between them. CDR3: CASSLAMGAHEQYF. CDR3 DNA: TGTGCCAGCAGCTTAGCAATGGGAGCCCACGAGCAGTACTTC. The full variable domain, with the rest looked up from reference TRBV11-3 and TRBJ2-7, is EAGVVQSPRYKIIEKKQPVAFWCNPISGHNTLYWYLQNLGQGPELLIRYENEEAVDDSQLPKDRFSAERLKGVDSTLKIQPAELGDSAVYLCASSLAMGAHEQYFGPGTRLTVT.

V gene TRBV5-1 combines with J gene TRBJ2-7; D is possibly TRBD1 (6 bases). The ends were cut back, 4 bases at V and 5 bases at J, with 16 bases in the middle. CDR1 and CDR2 from the germline V gene are SGHRS and YFSETQ. CDR3 length: 14 residues. This CDR3 reads CASSGEQGGDEQYF. CDR3 DNA: TGCGCCAGCAGCGGAGAACAGGGCGGCGACGAGCAGTACTTC. Drawing the rest from reference TRBV5-1 and TRBJ2-7, the complete variable domain is KAGVTQTPRYLIKTRGQQVTLSCSPISGHRSVSWYQQTPGQGLQFLFEYFSETQRNKGNFPGRFSGRQFSNSRSEMNVSTLELGDSALYLCASSGEQGGDEQYFGPGTRLTVT.

The genes are TRBV19 and TRBJ1-5, with unresolved D. The V end lost 5 bases, the J end lost 0 bases, and 23 bases lay between the germline ends. This CDR3 contains 19 residues. CDR1 and CDR2 (germline): LNHDA, SQIVND (reference sequence). CDR3 DNA: TGTGCCAGTAGTGCCCCCCCGACGGAGGACGAATATAGCAATCAGCCCCAGCATTTT. Residues: CASSAPPTEDEYSNQPQHF.

This rearrangement joins TRBV5-4 to TRBJ1-2, with 7 bases identical to TRBD1. V lost 0 bases and J lost 5; bases outside the gene matches: 7. Per the germline V gene, CDR1 is SGHNT and CDR2 is YYREEE (reference sequence). This CDR3 has 15 residues. As DNA, the CDR3 is TGTGCCAGCAGCTTGGTAGGCGACAGGGAGTATGGCTACACCTTC. This translates into CASSLVGDREYGYTF.

A single count supports this clone. The chain carries TRBV5-5 and TRBJ2-3; D call uncertain. The CDR3 extends over 15 amino acids. Germline assignment: CDR1 SGHKS and CDR2 YYEKEE (reference sequence). The V gene lost 2 bases and the J gene lost 2 bases, with 12 bases spanning the gap. DNA of the CDR3: TGTGCCAGCAGCTTATTAACGAGCGCCACAGATACGCAGTATTTT. It encodes CASSLLTSATDTQYF.

The chain recombines TRBV4-3 with TRBJ2-3; D may be TRBD2 (6 bases). V gave up 0 bases and J gave up 1 base, with 14 bases separating them. Germline V gene sequence: CDR1 LGHNA, CDR2 YSLEER. This CDR3 region has 17 residues. DNA for the CDR3: TGCGCCAGCAGCCAAGATTCCAGCGGGCTTCGCACAGATACGCAGTATTTT. This encodes CASSQDSSGLRTDTQYF.

The chain combines TRBV10-3 with TRBJ2-5, with 7 bases that match TRBD2. Germline V gene data show CDR1 as ENHRY and CDR2 as SYGVKD. V was clipped by 1 base and J by 2 bases; unmatched bases: 1. The CDR3 extends over 14 amino acids. The CDR3 DNA is TGTGCCATCAGTGAGTTGGGGGGGCAAGAGACCCAGTACTTC. Amino acid sequence: CAISELGGQETQYF.